The rows below give T cell receptor beta chains drawn from one sample of a study of T cell repertoires in cytomegalovirus infection. The antigens these receptors bind are not known. TCRdb redid the calling of the reads with MiXCR, one entry per CDR3 protein. The data contain about 570,000 distinct CDR3 sequences, 40% of them seen just once; the ten biggest clones take up 48%. The sequencing used cultured PBMCs, collected from culture after CMV antigen stimulation. The receptors were gathered from a human donor in good health (CMV status not recorded). Some clones in this sample may be carry-over from other donors' samples. Each CDR3 is given with its conserved first and last residue. Fields, in order: CDR3 DNA, CDR3 protein, clone size, V gene, D gene, J gene. A D gene is named only where the DNA matches it firmly. Not all rows give a size; the values are once, few, many and, for expanded clones, a class.

CDR3 DNA: TGTGCCAGCAGACCCGGGGGGGGAATCGGGGAGCTGTTTTTT
CDR3 protein: CASRPGGGIGELFF
clone size: .
V gene: TRBV7-2
D gene: TRBD2
J gene: TRBJ2-2

CDR3 DNA: TGTGCCATCTTGGGTAGCGGGGGGTCCACAGATACGCAGTATTTT
CDR3 protein: CAILGSGGSTDTQYF
clone size: once
V gene: TRBV10-3
D gene: TRBD2
J gene: TRBJ2-3

CDR3 DNA: TGTGCCAGCAGCATATTTACCAGCGGGGATTCGCGGGAGCAGTTCTTC
CDR3 protein: CASSIFTSGDSREQFF
clone size: few
V gene: TRBV7-8
D gene: TRBD2
J gene: TRBJ2-1

CDR3 DNA: TGTGCCAGTGCGGTTGGAGGGGGTAGCAATCAGCCCCAGCATTTT
CDR3 protein: CASAVGGGSNQPQHF
clone size: .
V gene: TRBV19
D gene: .
J gene: TRBJ1-5

CDR3 DNA: TGTGCCACCAGCAGAGAATTGGAAAACTACGAGCAGTACTTC
CDR3 protein: CATSRELENYEQYF
clone size: .
V gene: TRBV15
D gene: .
J gene: TRBJ2-7

CDR3 DNA: TGTGCCAGCAGCCCTCGTCGGCCGACAGATACGCAGTATTTT
CDR3 protein: CASSPRRPTDTQYF
clone size: few
V gene: TRBV11-2
D gene: .
J gene: TRBJ2-3

CDR3 DNA: TGTGCCAGCTGGGGACTAGCGGCAAACTACAATGAGCAGTTCTTC
CDR3 protein: CASWGLAANYNEQFF
clone size: few
V gene: TRBV7-2
D gene: TRBD2
J gene: TRBJ2-1

CDR3 DNA: TGTGCCAGCAGCTTAGTGTATAGGGTCGACACTGAAGCTTTCTTT
CDR3 protein: CASSLVYRVDTEAFF
clone size: .
V gene: TRBV7-2
D gene: .
J gene: TRBJ1-1

CDR3 DNA: TGCGCCAGCAGCTTGACGGGACTAGCGGGAAGTGGGCTTTACAATGAGCAGTTCTTC
CDR3 protein: CASSLTGLAGSGLYNEQFF
clone size: few
V gene: TRBV5-1
D gene: TRBD2
J gene: TRBJ2-1

CDR3 DNA: TGCAGTGCTAGACTACAGGGGGCACGGAGAAAACTGTTTTTT
CDR3 protein: CSARLQGARRKLFF
clone size: few
V gene: TRBV20-1
D gene: TRBD1
J gene: TRBJ1-4

CDR3 DNA: TGCGCCAGCAGCTTGGAGCTGGGGGCAAACACTGAAGCTTTCTTT
CDR3 protein: CASSLELGANTEAFF
clone size: .
V gene: TRBV5-1
D gene: .
J gene: TRBJ1-1

CDR3 DNA: TGCAGTGCTACGGTTCGCCTCTCCTACGAGCAGTACTTC
CDR3 protein: CSATVRLSYEQYF
clone size: .
V gene: TRBV20-1
D gene: .
J gene: TRBJ2-7

CDR3 DNA: TGTGCCAGCAGCCCTACTGCGGGCGATGGCTACACCTTC
CDR3 protein: CASSPTAGDGYTF
clone size: .
V gene: TRBV12-3/TRBV12-4
D gene: .
J gene: TRBJ1-2

CDR3 DNA: TGTGCCAGCAGCTTAACGAGGGGAACCTACGAGCAGTACTTC
CDR3 protein: CASSLTRGTYEQYF
clone size: .
V gene: TRBV7-6
D gene: .
J gene: TRBJ2-7

CDR3 DNA: TGTGCCAGCAGCTTAGGACTCACGGCTCTCTTAGAGACCCAGTACTTC
CDR3 protein: CASSLGLTALLETQYF
clone size: many
V gene: TRBV7-2
D gene: .
J gene: TRBJ2-5

CDR3 DNA: TGTGCCAGCAGATTAATTGACAGGGGTCCCGGGGAGCTGTTTTTT
CDR3 protein: CASRLIDRGPGELFF
clone size: .
V gene: TRBV28
D gene: TRBD1
J gene: TRBJ2-2

CDR3 DNA: TGTGCCAGCAGCTCCGGGGGGGACTTTCACAATGAGCAGTTCTTC
CDR3 protein: CASSSGGDFHNEQFF
clone size: few
V gene: TRBV11-2
D gene: TRBD2
J gene: TRBJ2-1

CDR3 DNA: TGTGCCAGCAGCTTAGCGGGCGGGACTACCTACTACGAGCAGTACTTC
CDR3 protein: CASSLAGGTTYYEQYF
clone size: few
V gene: TRBV7-2
D gene: TRBD2
J gene: TRBJ2-7